These T cell receptor beta chains were read from a single sample in a study of T cell responses to AZD1222 COVID-19 vaccine. The data were produced by immunoSEQ multiplex PCR, yet TCRdb's version contains in-frame clones alone and is incomplete. This sample has roughly 120,000 clones, with 70% to 90% found just once. The sample here was peripheral blood, taken on day 0 of MenACWY control vaccination. The receptors come from an adult in good health. Each CDR3 is given with its conserved first and last residue. Fields, in order: D gene, clone size, J gene, V gene, CDR3 protein, CDR3 DNA. D genes are given only for firm matches. The listing skips clone size in some rows; elsewhere it reads once, few, many or a size class.

D: TRBD1
size: NA
J: TRBJ2-7
V: TRBV7-9
CDR3: CASSSRNRGLSEQYF
DNA: TGTGCCAGCAGCTCCCGAAACAGGGGGCTTAGCGAGCAGTACTTC

D: TRBD1
size: NA
J: TRBJ2-7
V: TRBV27
CDR3: CASSLGQGGSYEQYF
DNA: TGTGCCAGCAGTTTGGGACAGGGAGGGTCCTACGAGCAGTACTTC

D: NA
size: NA
J: TRBJ2-7
V: TRBV21-1
CDR3: CASSKGLNPGPPSYEQYF
DNA: TGTGCCAGCAGCAAAGGATTGAACCCCGGTCCTCCATCCTACGAGCAGTACTTC

D: NA
size: NA
J: TRBJ1-3
V: TRBV10-3
CDR3: CAISEERNTIYF
DNA: TGTGCCATCAGTGAAGAACGAAACACCATATATTTT

D: NA
size: NA
J: TRBJ1-6
V: TRBV27
CDR3: CASSPSGGFLWAPLHF
DNA: TGTGCCAGCAGTCCCTCGGGTGGCTTTTTGTGGGCACCCCTCCACTTT

D: NA
size: NA
J: TRBJ1-2
V: TRBV6-5
CDR3: CASSNNRDYGYTF
DNA: TGTGCCAGCAGTAATAATAGGGACTATGGCTACACCTTC

D: TRBD1
size: NA
J: TRBJ1-3
V: TRBV4-1
CDR3: CASSRGQNSGNTIYF
DNA: TGCGCCAGCAGCCGGGGACAGAACTCTGGAAACACCATATATTTT

D: NA
size: NA
J: TRBJ2-1
V: TRBV29-1
CDR3: CSVNPEDNEQFF
DNA: TGCAGCGTTAACCCAGAAGACAATGAGCAGTTCTTC

D: NA
size: many
J: TRBJ1-1
V: TRBV6-2/TRBV6-3
CDR3: CASSTYTEKNTEAFF
DNA: TGTGCCAGCAGCACATACACAGAAAAGAACACTGAAGCTTTCTTT

D: TRBD1
size: NA
J: TRBJ1-6
V: TRBV7-9
CDR3: CASSQDRVNSPLHF
DNA: TGTGCCAGCAGCCAGGACAGGGTAAATTCACCCCTCCACTTT

D: NA
size: NA
J: TRBJ1-2
V: TRBV28
CDR3: CASSFQGSVYGYTF
DNA: TGTGCCAGCAGTTTTCAGGGTTCGGTCTATGGCTACACCTTC

D: NA
size: NA
J: TRBJ2-6
V: TRBV19
CDR3: CASSISEALGANVLTF
DNA: TGTGCCAGTAGTATATCAGAGGCCCTAGGGGCCAACGTCCTGACTTTC

D: TRBD1
size: NA
J: TRBJ2-3
V: TRBV27
CDR3: CASSLYRGRTDTQYF
DNA: TGTGCCAGCAGTTTATACAGGGGAAGGACAGATACGCAGTATTTT

D: NA
size: NA
J: TRBJ1-1
V: TRBV6-2/TRBV6-3
CDR3: CASSYPTGVNTEAFF
DNA: TGTGCCAGCAGTTATCCGACAGGAGTGAACACTGAAGCTTTCTTT

D: NA
size: NA
J: TRBJ1-6
V: TRBV10-1
CDR3: CATGPGPNSPLHF
DNA: TGCGCCACCGGCCCGGGCCCTAATTCACCCCTCCACTTT

D: TRBD1
size: NA
J: TRBJ2-7
V: TRBV7-2
CDR3: CASRTTIGQGSYEQYF
DNA: TGTGCCAGCAGGACTACTATAGGACAGGGCTCCTACGAGCAGTACTTC

D: TRBD1
size: NA
J: TRBJ1-1
V: TRBV6-5
CDR3: CASSYSDRRNTEAFF
DNA: TGTGCCAGCAGTTACTCGGACAGGCGGAACACTGAAGCTTTCTTT

D: TRBD1
size: NA
J: TRBJ1-1
V: TRBV27
CDR3: CASYPTRTGVEAFF
DNA: TGTGCCAGCTACCCTACGAGGACAGGGGTTGAAGCTTTCTTT

D: TRBD2
size: NA
J: TRBJ2-1
V: TRBV7-3
CDR3: CASSPKAGAGYNEQFF
DNA: TGTGCCAGCAGCCCCAAAGCGGGAGCGGGGTACAATGAGCAGTTCTTC

D: TRBD1
size: medium-sized
J: TRBJ1-2
V: TRBV9
CDR3: CASKSDRAINYGYTF
DNA: TGTGCCAGCAAATCGGACAGGGCGATTAACTATGGCTACACCTTC

D: NA
size: NA
J: TRBJ2-7
V: TRBV4-1
CDR3: CASPRGTYEQYF
DNA: TGCGCCAGCCCCCGGGGGACCTACGAGCAGTACTTC

D: NA
size: NA
J: TRBJ2-1
V: TRBV7-3
CDR3: CASSLTPGVYNEQFF
DNA: TGTGCCAGCAGCTTAACACCAGGAGTCTACAATGAGCAGTTCTTC

D: NA
size: NA
J: TRBJ2-1
V: TRBV28
CDR3: CASSRPAPNEQFF
DNA: TGTGCCAGCAGCCGACCGGCCCCCAATGAGCAGTTCTTC

D: NA
size: NA
J: TRBJ1-2
V: TRBV24-1
CDR3: CATSDTDRDGYTF
DNA: TGTGCCACCAGTGACACAGACAGAGATGGCTACACCTTC

D: NA
size: NA
J: TRBJ1-2
V: TRBV7-9
CDR3: CASSSLRAFADGVDGYTF
DNA: TGTGCCAGCAGCTCCTTAAGGGCCTTCGCGGATGGTGTAGATGGCTACACCTTC

D: TRBD1
size: NA
J: TRBJ2-5
V: TRBV5-1
CDR3: CASSSTGGTQETQYF
DNA: TGCGCCAGCAGCTCAACAGGGGGCACGCAAGAGACCCAGTACTTC

D: NA
size: NA
J: TRBJ1-1
V: TRBV19
CDR3: CASNRELEAFF
DNA: TGTGCCAGTAATAGGGAACTTGAAGCTTTCTTT

D: TRBD1
size: NA
J: TRBJ2-1
V: TRBV30
CDR3: CAWSRTGRTYNEQFF
DNA: TGTGCCTGGAGTCGGACAGGGAGAACCTACAATGAGCAGTTCTTC

D: TRBD2
size: NA
J: TRBJ2-2
V: TRBV19
CDR3: CASRASSGNLGELFF
DNA: TGTGCCAGTAGGGCTTCGAGCGGGAACCTCGGGGAGCTGTTTTTT

D: NA
size: NA
J: TRBJ1-2
V: TRBV5-4
CDR3: CASSLGGARGGYTF
DNA: TGTGCCAGCAGCTTGGGGGGCGCCCGGGGAGGCTACACCTTC

D: NA
size: NA
J: TRBJ1-5
V: TRBV2
CDR3: CASSEGQGRQPQHF
DNA: TGTGCCAGCAGTGAAGGGCAGGGGAGACAGCCCCAGCATTTT

D: TRBD1
size: NA
J: TRBJ2-2
V: TRBV11-2
CDR3: CASSPRTGGTMITGELFF
DNA: TGTGCCAGCAGCCCCAGGACAGGGGGTACCATGATTACCGGGGAGCTGTTTTTT

D: NA
size: NA
J: TRBJ1-1
V: TRBV4-1
CDR3: CASSQDLYTEAFF
DNA: TGCGCCAGCAGCCAAGATTTGTACACTGAAGCTTTCTTT

D: TRBD2
size: NA
J: TRBJ2-7
V: TRBV6-5
CDR3: CASCPRLAGSYEQYF
DNA: TGTGCCAGCTGCCCCCGGCTAGCGGGATCCTACGAGCAGTACTTC

D: NA
size: NA
J: TRBJ1-2
V: TRBV11-1
CDR3: CASSPSTGRGYTF
DNA: TGTGCCAGCAGCCCTTCGACAGGACGTGGCTACACCTTC

D: NA
size: NA
J: TRBJ1-5
V: TRBV11-2
CDR3: CASSIQNSNQPQHF
DNA: TGTGCCAGCAGTATTCAGAATAGCAATCAGCCCCAGCATTTT

D: TRBD1
size: NA
J: TRBJ1-2
V: TRBV5-6
CDR3: CASSRRTGPNYGYTF
DNA: TGTGCCAGCAGCCGAAGGACAGGACCTAACTATGGCTACACCTTC

D: TRBD2
size: NA
J: TRBJ2-7
V: TRBV7-2
CDR3: CASSPRTSGHPYEQYF
DNA: TGTGCCAGCAGCCCCCGGACTAGCGGGCACCCCTACGAGCAGTACTTC

D: TRBD1
size: NA
J: TRBJ2-3
V: TRBV10-3
CDR3: CAIRGTGGEPDTQYF
DNA: TGTGCCATCAGGGGTACAGGGGGCGAACCAGATACGCAGTATTTT

D: NA
size: NA
J: TRBJ1-6
V: TRBV5-1
CDR3: CASSEVTQGNSPLHF
DNA: TGCGCCAGCAGCGAAGTCACCCAAGGAAATTCACCCCTCCACTTT

D: NA
size: NA
J: TRBJ2-5
V: TRBV25-1
CDR3: CASSVQGKGYQETQYF
DNA: TGTGCCAGCAGTGTACAGGGTAAAGGGTACCAAGAGACCCAGTACTTC

D: NA
size: NA
J: TRBJ2-6
V: TRBV14
CDR3: CASSQDWGVSPGANVLTF
DNA: TGTGCCAGCAGCCAAGATTGGGGGGTGTCACCTGGGGCCAACGTCCTGACTTTC

D: NA
size: NA
J: TRBJ1-2
V: TRBV5-4
CDR3: CASSPDRNYGYTF
DNA: TGTGCCAGCAGCCCCGACAGAAACTATGGCTACACCTTC

D: NA
size: NA
J: TRBJ1-5
V: TRBV2
CDR3: CASSEGSPQHF
DNA: TGTGCCAGCAGTGAAGGCAGCCCCCAGCATTTT

D: TRBD1
size: NA
J: TRBJ1-3
V: TRBV5-1
CDR3: CASSLGAPGQGADTIYF
DNA: TGCGCCAGCAGCTTGGGGGCCCCGGGACAGGGGGCGGACACCATATATTTT

D: NA
size: once
J: TRBJ2-6
V: TRBV19
CDR3: CASRELGVRENGANVLTF
DNA: TGTGCCAGTCGCGAATTGGGCGTCAGGGAAAATGGGGCCAACGTCCTGACTTTC

D: NA
size: NA
J: TRBJ2-1
V: TRBV24-1
CDR3: CATSYAGGHEQFF
DNA: TGTGCCACCAGTTATGCGGGCGGCCATGAGCAGTTCTTC

D: NA
size: NA
J: TRBJ2-7
V: TRBV27
CDR3: CASSLRAGWYEQYF
DNA: TGTGCCAGCAGTTTACGGGCGGGATGGTACGAGCAGTACTTC

D: NA
size: once
J: TRBJ2-3
V: TRBV5-1
CDR3: CASSLRSSPGTDTQYF
DNA: TGCGCCAGCAGCTTGAGGTCATCCCCAGGCACAGATACGCAGTATTTT

D: NA
size: once
J: TRBJ2-5
V: TRBV5-1
CDR3: CASSQEMTETQYF
DNA: TGCGCCAGCAGCCAAGAAATGACAGAGACCCAGTACTTC

D: NA
size: NA
J: TRBJ1-5
V: TRBV5-6
CDR3: CASSFQSGNQPQHF
DNA: TGTGCCAGCAGCTTCCAGTCTGGCAATCAGCCCCAGCATTTT

D: NA
size: NA
J: TRBJ2-1
V: TRBV30
CDR3: CAWSAPRRGYYNEQFF
DNA: TGTGCCTGGAGTGCCCCCAGGAGGGGCTACTACAATGAGCAGTTCTTC

D: NA
size: NA
J: TRBJ1-5
V: TRBV15
CDR3: CATSRDLTNQPQHF
DNA: TGTGCCACCAGCAGAGACCTTACCAATCAGCCCCAGCATTTT

D: TRBD2
size: once
J: TRBJ2-7
V: TRBV28
CDR3: CASSGGGGPYEQYF
DNA: TGTGCCAGCAGTGGGGGGGGAGGTCCCTACGAGCAGTACTTC